These 14 T cell receptor beta chains were sequenced from one sample in a study of tumor and adjacent non-tumor tissue in lung cancer. RNA was extracted from bulk tissue without any cell sorting. More than 3 cm separated this lung sample from the edge of the tumor. Three rounds of nested PCR, following a modified ARM-PCR protocol, produced the TCRbeta library. TCRdb called the multiplex PCR reads again in MiXCR, with one record for every CDR3 protein. The sample lists some 99,000 distinct CDR3 sequences, 62% occurring once. Sequencing was performed on distant non-tumor lung tissue. The receptors originated from a man between 60 and 75 years old with non-small cell lung cancer.

A note on this clonotype: Since a much larger clone is just one base distant, this may be a read error. The chain carries TRBV5-6 and TRBJ2-5, with 9 positions matching TRBD1. Germline V gives CDR1 SGHDT, CDR2 YYEEEE. V dropped 5 bases and J dropped 3; count of bases not matched to a gene: 8. The CDR3 is made up of 15 amino acids. The CDR3 is CASRLQGAREETQYF. CDR3 coding DNA: TGTGCCAGCAGGTTACAGGGGGCTCGGGAAGAGACCCAGTACTTC.

J is TRBJ1-5 and V is TRBV2, with D unclear. Deletions cut 4 bases from V and 2 bases from J, with 6 bases between. Germline CDR1 reads SNHLY; CDR2 reads FYNNEI. This CDR3 is 13 amino acids long. CDR3 bases: TGTGCCAGCAGTGTGTACGGCAATCAGCCCCAGCATTTT. Translation: CASSVYGNQPQHF. Supplemented by reference TRBV2 and TRBJ1-5, the full variable domain reads EPEVTQTPSHQVTQMGQEVILRCVPISNHLYFYWYRQILGQKVEFLVSFYNNEISEKSEIFDDQFSVERPDGSNFTLKIRSTKLEDSAMYFCASSVYGNQPQHFGDGTRLSIL.

With regard to this clonotype: One junction end disagrees with the germline gene, perhaps due to a read error. J is TRBJ2-2 and V is TRBV5-1, with a tentative D call TRBD2 (6 bases). Germline CDR1 SGHRS, CDR2 YFSETQ. There are 16 residues in the CDR3. The CDR3 bases are TGCGCCAGCAGCTTGGTTAGCGGTGCGAACACCGGGGGGCTGTTTTTT. Protein: CASSLVSGANTGGLFF.

Comment on this clonotype: A read error may account for a junction end that differs from germline. This chain uses TRBV6-5 with TRBJ2-1; D is unclear. The CDR3 covers 15 residues. Looked up from germline, CDR1 is MNHEY and CDR2 is SVGAGI. CDR3 loop: CASSYPWGNGNEQFF. DNA of the CDR3: TGTGCCAGTAGTTACCCCTGGGGTAATGGCAATGAGCAGTTCTTC.

As concerns this clonotype: As the CDR3 is not closed by the conserved phenylalanine or tryptophan, this likely results from a read error. The chain links TRBV12-3 or TRBV12-4 to TRBJ2-6; D possibly corresponds to TRBD2 (5 bases). Trimming took 3 bases from V and 0 from J, leaving 12 bases between them. The CDR3 is 17 residues long. CDR3 residues: CASSLRGINSGANVLTV. CDR3 DNA sequence: TGTGCCAGCAGTTTGAGAGGGATAAACTCTGGGGCCAACGTCCTGACTGTC.

The chain joins TRBV20-1 to TRBJ1-4; D gene unclear. The CDR3 length is 15 residues. Trimming removed 4 bases from V and 3 bases from J, with 15 bases in between. Germline values: CDR1 DFQATT, CDR2 SNEGSKA (reference sequence). Here the CDR3 reads CSAISDNGSNEKLFF. The CDR3 DNA is TGCAGTGCTATCTCAGACAACGGATCTAATGAAAAACTGTTTTTT.

Of note for this clonotype: Mismatch with germline at one junction end may stem from a read error. This CDR3 reads CASSTTIGVETQYF. The CDR3 nucleotides read TGTGCCAGCAGCACGACTATCGGGGTAGAGACGCAGTACTTC. The chain recombines TRBV5-4 with TRBJ2-5; possibly TRBD2 for D (5 bases). CDR1 is SGHNT, CDR2 YYREEE, per germline (reference sequence). This CDR3 is 14 amino acids long.

Many counts were recorded for this clonotype. This rearrangement joins TRBV5-1 to TRBJ2-3, with TRBD1 identical over 7 bases. This CDR3 is 15 amino acids long. Germline CDR1 reads SGHRS; CDR2 reads YFSETQ. V lost 4 bases, J lost 2 bases, and 7 bases stayed unmatched. For the CDR3, the DNA is TGCGCCAGCAGCCAACGACAGGGAGTCACAGATACGCAGTATTTT. As protein: CASSQRQGVTDTQYF.

This chain joins TRBV6-1 and TRBJ2-3; the D is unclear. CDR3 length: 15 amino acids. Per the germline V gene, CDR1 is MNHNS and CDR2 is SASEGT. V lost 3 bases, J lost 12 bases, and 22 bases lay in between. The CDR3 region has the DNA TGTGCCAGCAGTGAGGCCCCCAGTGGCACAGATATTCAGTATTTT. Its translation: CASSEAPSGTDIQYF.

Notes on this clonotype: The germline gene is not matched at one end of the junction; a read error may be the cause. The chain links TRBV11-1 to TRBJ2-1; D is unclear. Germline V CDR1 and CDR2: SGHAT, FQDESV (reference sequence). CDR3 length equals 18 residues. CDR3 amino acids: CASSLVHGNSLEVNERFF. The CDR3 DNA reads TGTGCCAGCAGCTTAGTCCACGGTAACAGCCTTGAAGTAAATGAGCGGTTCTTC. Together with reference TRBV11-1 and TRBJ2-1, the CDR3 gives the full variable domain: EAEVAQSPRYKITEKSQAVAFWCDPISGHATLYWYRQILGQGPELLVQFQDESVVDDSQLPKDRFSAERLKGVDSTLKIQPAELGDSAMYLCASSLVHGNSLEVNERFFGPGTRLTVL.

This clonotype was observed many times. The chain couples TRBV5-5 to TRBJ1-2, with 8 bases aligning to TRBD1. V shed 0 bases and J 4 bases; nucleotides not matched to a gene: 5. This CDR3 spans 15 amino acids. Germline V CDR1 and CDR2: SGHKS, YYEKEE (reference sequence). CDR3 loop: CASSLGQGRTYGYTF. CDR3 sequence (DNA): TGTGCCAGCAGCTTGGGACAGGGGAGGACCTATGGCTACACCTTC.

In this sample, this clonotype is medium-sized. The chain combines TRBV11-3 with TRBJ2-6, with 7 bases identical to TRBD1. The germline gives CDR1 SGHNT, CDR2 YENEEA. The CDR3 length is 18 residues. V was pared by 4 bases and J by 0 bases, with 9 bases of the junction left unmatched. The chain's CDR3 is CASSSSRQGASGANVLTF. The CDR3 DNA reads TGTGCCAGCAGCTCCAGTAGACAGGGCGCCTCTGGGGCCAACGTCCTGACTTTC.

On this clonotype itself: A clone one base away is much larger, so this may be a read error. The rearrangement links TRBV6-6 to TRBJ2-7, with 7 bases identical to TRBD1. CDR1 is MNHNY and CDR2 is SVGAGI in the germline V gene (reference sequence). The CDR3 runs to 13 residues. DNA for the CDR3: TGTGTCAGCAGGGAACAGGGGTTGGACGAGCAGTACTTC. As protein: CVSREQGLDEQYF.

Note on this clonotype: A much larger clonotype is one base distant, so this may be a read error. The chain couples TRBV5-5 to TRBJ1-6; TRBD1 might be the D (6 bases). Germline CDR1 and CDR2: SGHKS and YYEKEE (reference sequence). The CDR3 consists of 16 residues. CDR3 in DNA: TGTGCCAGCAGTTCTACTGGAGGGGGGGTGAATTCATCCCTCCACTTT. It is translated as CASSSTGGGVNSSLHF. Supplemented by reference TRBV5-5 and TRBJ1-6, the full variable domain reads DAGVTQSPTHLIKTRGQQVTLRCSPISGHKSVSWYQQVLGQGPQFIFQYYEKEERGRGNFPDRFSARQFPNYSSELNVNALLLGDSALYLCASSSTGGGVNSSLHFGNGTRLTVT.